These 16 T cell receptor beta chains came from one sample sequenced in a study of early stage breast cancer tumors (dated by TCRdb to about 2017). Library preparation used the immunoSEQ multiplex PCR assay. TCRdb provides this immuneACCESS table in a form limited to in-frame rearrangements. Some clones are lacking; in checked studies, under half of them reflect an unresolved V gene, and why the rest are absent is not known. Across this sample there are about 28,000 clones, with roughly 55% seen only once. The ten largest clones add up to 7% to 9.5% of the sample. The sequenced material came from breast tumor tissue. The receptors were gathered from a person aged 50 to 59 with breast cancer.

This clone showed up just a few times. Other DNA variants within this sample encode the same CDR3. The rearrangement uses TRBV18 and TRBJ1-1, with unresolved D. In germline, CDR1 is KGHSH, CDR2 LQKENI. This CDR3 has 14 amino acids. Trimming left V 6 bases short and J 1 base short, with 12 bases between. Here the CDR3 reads CASSPDRGNTEAFF. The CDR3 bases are TGTGCCAGCTCGCCCGACCGCGGGAACACTGAAGCTTTCTTT.

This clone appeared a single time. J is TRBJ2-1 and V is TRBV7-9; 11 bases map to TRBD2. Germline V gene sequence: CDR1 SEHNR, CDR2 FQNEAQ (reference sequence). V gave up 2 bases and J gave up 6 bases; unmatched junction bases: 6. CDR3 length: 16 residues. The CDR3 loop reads CASSLQGTSGLNEQFF. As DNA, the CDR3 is TGTGCCAGCAGCTTACAGGGGACTAGCGGCCTCAATGAGCAGTTCTTC. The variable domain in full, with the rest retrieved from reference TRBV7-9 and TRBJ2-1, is DTGVSQNPRHKITKRGQNVTFRCDPISEHNRLYWYRQTLGQGPEFLTYFQNEAQLEKSRLLSDRFSAERPKGSFSTLEIQRTEQGDSAMYLCASSLQGTSGLNEQFFGPGTRLTVL.

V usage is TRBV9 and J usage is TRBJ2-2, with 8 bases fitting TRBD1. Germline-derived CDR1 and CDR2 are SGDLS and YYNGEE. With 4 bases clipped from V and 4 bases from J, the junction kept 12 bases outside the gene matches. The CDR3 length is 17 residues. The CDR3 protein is CASSTRQGRFSTGELFF. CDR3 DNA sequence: TGTGCCAGCAGCACCCGACAGGGGAGGTTCAGCACCGGGGAGCTGTTTTTT. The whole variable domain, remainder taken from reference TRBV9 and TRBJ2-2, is DSGVTQTPKHLITATGQRVTLRCSPRSGDLSVYWYQQSLDQGLQFLIQYYNGEERAKGNILERFSAQQFPDLHSELNLSSLELGDSALYFCASSTRQGRFSTGELFFGEGSRLTVL.

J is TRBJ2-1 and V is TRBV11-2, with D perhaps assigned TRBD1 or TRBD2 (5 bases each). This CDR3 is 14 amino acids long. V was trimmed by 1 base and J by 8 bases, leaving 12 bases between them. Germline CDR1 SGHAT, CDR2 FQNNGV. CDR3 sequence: CASSLGRVRDEQFF. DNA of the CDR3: TGTGCCAGCAGCTTAGGCAGGGTGAGGGATGAGCAGTTCTTC.

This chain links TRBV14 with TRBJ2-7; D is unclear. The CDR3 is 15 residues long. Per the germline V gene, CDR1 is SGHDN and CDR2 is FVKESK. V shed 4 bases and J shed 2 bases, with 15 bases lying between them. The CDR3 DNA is TGTGCCAGCAGCCGCTATACGGTTACAACCTACGAGCAGTACTTC. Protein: CASSRYTVTTYEQYF.

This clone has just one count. CDR3 bases: TGTGCCAGCTCACCTGCCCCCGGATACGAGCAGTACTTC. The encoded protein is CASSPAPGYEQYF. The chain employs TRBV18 and TRBJ2-7; D not resolved. V was pared by 3 bases and J by 4 bases, with 10 bases between. This CDR3 spans 13 amino acids. Germline CDR1 KGHSH, CDR2 LQKENI.

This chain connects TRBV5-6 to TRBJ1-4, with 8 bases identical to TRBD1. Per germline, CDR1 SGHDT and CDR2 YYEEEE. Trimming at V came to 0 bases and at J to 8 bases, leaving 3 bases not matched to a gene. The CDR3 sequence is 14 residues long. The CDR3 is CASSLETGEEKLFF. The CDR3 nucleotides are TGTGCCAGCAGCTTGGAGACAGGGGAGGAAAAACTGTTTTTT.

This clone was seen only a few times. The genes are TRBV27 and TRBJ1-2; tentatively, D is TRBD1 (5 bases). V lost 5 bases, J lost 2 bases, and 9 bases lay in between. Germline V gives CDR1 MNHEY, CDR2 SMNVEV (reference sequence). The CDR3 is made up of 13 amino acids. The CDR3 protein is CASSLGHNYGYTF. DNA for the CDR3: TGTGCCAGCAGTCTCGGACACAACTATGGCTACACCTTC.

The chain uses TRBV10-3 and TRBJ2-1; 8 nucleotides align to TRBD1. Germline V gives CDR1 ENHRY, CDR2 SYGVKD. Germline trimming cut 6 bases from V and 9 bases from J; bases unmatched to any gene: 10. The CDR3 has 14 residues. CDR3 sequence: CAISERTGRVEQFF. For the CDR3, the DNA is TGTGCCATCAGCGAAAGGACAGGGCGGGTTGAGCAGTTCTTC.

CDR3 loop: CASSSLSGLRYEQYF. The CDR3 bases are TGTGCCAGCAGCTCTCTAAGCGGGCTTAGGTACGAGCAGTACTTC. This chain uses TRBV7-2 with TRBJ2-7, with D possibly TRBD2 on 6 matching bases. The CDR3 sequence is 15 residues long. The V gene lost 4 bases and the J gene lost 4 bases, with 17 bases spanning the gap. Germline V gives CDR1 SGHTA, CDR2 FQGNSA.

The CDR3 loop is CASNRDRAESEAFF. The CDR3 region has the DNA TGTGCCAGCAACCGGGACAGGGCTGAATCTGAAGCTTTCTTT. The chain couples TRBV7-9 to TRBJ1-1, with 9 positions matching TRBD1. Germline CDR1 and CDR2: SEHNR and FQNEAQ (reference sequence). Germline trimming cut 7 bases from V and 6 bases from J; bases unmatched to any gene: 9. The CDR3 contains 14 residues.

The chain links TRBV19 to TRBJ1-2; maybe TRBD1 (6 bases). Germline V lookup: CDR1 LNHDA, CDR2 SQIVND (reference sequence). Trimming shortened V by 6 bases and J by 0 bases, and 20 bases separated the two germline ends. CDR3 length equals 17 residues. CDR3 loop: CASRSDRLQGTNYGYTF. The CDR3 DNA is TGTGCCAGTAGATCCGACAGGCTCCAGGGGACTAACTATGGCTACACCTTC.

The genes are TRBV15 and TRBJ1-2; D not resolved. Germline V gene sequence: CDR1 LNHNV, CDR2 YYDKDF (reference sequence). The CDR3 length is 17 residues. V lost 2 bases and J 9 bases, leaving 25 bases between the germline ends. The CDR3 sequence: CATSRLSSAGLMGSYTF. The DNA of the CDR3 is TGTGCCACCAGCAGATTATCGAGTGCGGGGTTGATGGGTAGCTACACCTTC.

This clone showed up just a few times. CDR3 in amino acids: CASSEWRESYF. The CDR3 nucleotides read TGTGCCAGCAGCGAATGGAGGGAGTCCTACTTC. This chain connects TRBV6-1 to TRBJ2-7; D may be TRBD2 (6 bases). CDR3 length: 11 residues. Germline CDR1 is MNHNS and CDR2 is SASEGT. Trimming pared 6 bases from V and 13 bases from J, leaving 16 bases between.

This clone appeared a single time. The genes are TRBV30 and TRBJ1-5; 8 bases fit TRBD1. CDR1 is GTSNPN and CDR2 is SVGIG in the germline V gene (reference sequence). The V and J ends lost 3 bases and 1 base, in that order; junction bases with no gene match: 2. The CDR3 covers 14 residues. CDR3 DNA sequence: TGTGCCTGGAGGGGACAGGCCAGCAATCAGCCCCAGCATTTT. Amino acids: CAWRGQASNQPQHF. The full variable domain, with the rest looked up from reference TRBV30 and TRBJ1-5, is SQTIHQWPATLVQPVGSPLSLECTVEGTSNPNLYWYRQAAGRGLQLLFYSVGIGQISSEVPQNLSASRPQDRQFILSSKKLLLSDSGFYLCAWRGQASNQPQHFGDGTRLSIL.

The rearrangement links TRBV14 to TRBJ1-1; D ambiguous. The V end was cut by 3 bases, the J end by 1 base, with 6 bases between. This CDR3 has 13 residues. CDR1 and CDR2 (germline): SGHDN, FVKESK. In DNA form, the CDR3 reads TGTGCCAGCAGCCAGAACAGGAACACTGAAGCTTTCTTT. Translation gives CASSQNRNTEAFF. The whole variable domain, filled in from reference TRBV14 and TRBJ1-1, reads EAGVTQFPSHSVIEKGQTVTLRCDPISGHDNLYWYRRVMGKEIKFLLHFVKESKQDESGMPNNRFLAERTGGTYSTLKVQPAELEDSGVYFCASSQNRNTEAFFGQGTRLTVV.